The sequence of this TCR beta chain was determined in a study of blood T cell repertoires in COVID-19. Study background: From the United States, Italy and Spain came samples of acute and convalescent COVID-19.

How the authors handled the data: Reference gene primer amplification yielded estimated nucleated cell counts. TCRdb's table, derived via immunoSEQ multiplex PCR, lists solely in-frame clones and lacks some. V and J calls plus clone size are reproduced from that table; the DNA served to infer D and trimming. This table holds approximately 190,000 clones, about four fifths found once. Seattle patients were enrolled while actively infected and followed longitudinally. This CDR3 region has 12 residues. Germline V gene sequence: CDR1 SGHDN, CDR2 FVKESK. Trimming pared 4 bases from V and 8 bases from J, leaving 9 bases between.

V usage is TRBV14 and J usage is TRBJ2-1, with D hard to call. Sequencing was carried out using peripheral blood. The origin of this receptor is a woman in her sixties with COVID-19, enrolled during active disease. The CDR3 loop is CASSPPGDEQFF. The CDR3 nucleotides are TGTGCCAGCAGCCCTCCGGGTGATGAGCAGTTCTTC.